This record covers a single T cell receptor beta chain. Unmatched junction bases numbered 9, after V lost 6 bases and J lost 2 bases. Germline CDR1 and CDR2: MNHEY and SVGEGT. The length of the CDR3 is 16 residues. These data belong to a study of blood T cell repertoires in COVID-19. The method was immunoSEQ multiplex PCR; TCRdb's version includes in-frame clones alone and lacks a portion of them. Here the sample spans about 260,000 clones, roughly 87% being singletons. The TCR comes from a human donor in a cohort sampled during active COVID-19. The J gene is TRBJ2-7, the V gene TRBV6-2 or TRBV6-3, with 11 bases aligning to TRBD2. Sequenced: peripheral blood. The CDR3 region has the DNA TGTGCCAGCAGCCCTTCCCTAGCGGGGGGCACCTACGAGCAGTACTTC. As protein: CASSPSLAGGTYEQYF.